Here is one T cell receptor beta chain with its context. The CDR3 extends over 12 amino acids. Germline-derived CDR1 and CDR2 are SGHAT and FQNNGV. Trimming shortened V by 4 bases and J by 4 bases, and 8 bases separated the two germline ends. The data belong to a study of cytomegalovirus exposure and HLA in healthy donors. Amplification used 60 Vbeta primers and 13 Jbeta primers. Repertoires were generated with immunoSEQ multiplex PCR, while TCRdb's copy carries only in-frame clones and drops some. Of over 150,000 clones listed, roughly 74% are singletons. This receptor was identified in a man in his late teens or twenties in good health and CMV-seronegative. This chain joins TRBV11-2 and TRBJ2-7, with D perhaps TRBD1 (6 bases). The sequenced sample consisted of PBMCs. The CDR3 DNA follows: TGTGCCAGCAGCTGGCAGGGGTACGAGCAGTACTTC. Its protein is CASSWQGYEQYF.